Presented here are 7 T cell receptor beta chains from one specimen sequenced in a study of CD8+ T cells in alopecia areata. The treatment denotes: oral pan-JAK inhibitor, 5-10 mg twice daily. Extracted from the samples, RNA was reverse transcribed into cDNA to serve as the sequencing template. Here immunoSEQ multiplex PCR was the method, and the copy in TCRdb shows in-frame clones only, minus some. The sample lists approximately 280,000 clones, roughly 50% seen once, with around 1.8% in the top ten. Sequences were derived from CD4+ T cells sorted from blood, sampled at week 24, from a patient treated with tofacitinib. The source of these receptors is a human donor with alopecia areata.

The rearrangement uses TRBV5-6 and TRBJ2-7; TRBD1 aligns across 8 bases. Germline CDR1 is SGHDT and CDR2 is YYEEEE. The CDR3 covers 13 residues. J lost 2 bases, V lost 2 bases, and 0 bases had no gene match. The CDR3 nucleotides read TGTGCCAGCAGCTTACAGGGGGCCTACGAGCAGTACTTC. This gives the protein CASSLQGAYEQYF.

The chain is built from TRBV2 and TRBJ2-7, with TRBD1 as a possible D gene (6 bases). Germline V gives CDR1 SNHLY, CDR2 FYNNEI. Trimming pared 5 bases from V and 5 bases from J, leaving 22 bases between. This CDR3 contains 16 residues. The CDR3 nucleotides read TGTGCCAGCAGTACACCCCGGGACAATTTAATCGACGAGCAGTACTTC. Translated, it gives CASSTPRDNLIDEQYF.

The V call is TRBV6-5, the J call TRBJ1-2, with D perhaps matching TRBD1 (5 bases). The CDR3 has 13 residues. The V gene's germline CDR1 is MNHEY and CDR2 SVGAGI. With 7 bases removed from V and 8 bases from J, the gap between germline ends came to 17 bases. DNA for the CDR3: TGTGCCAGCACCCCGGGGGACCTTCGGGGCTACACCTTC. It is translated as CASTPGDLRGYTF.

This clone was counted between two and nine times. The CDR3 reads CASRRGLQETQYF. CDR3 nucleotides: TGTGCCAGCAGGAGGGGGCTCCAAGAGACCCAGTACTTC. This sequence joins TRBV2 and TRBJ2-5; 7 bases map to TRBD1. The CDR3 covers 13 residues. Germline assignment: CDR1 SNHLY and CDR2 FYNNEI. The J segment lost 1 base and the V segment lost 6 bases, leaving 2 bases of the junction unmatched.

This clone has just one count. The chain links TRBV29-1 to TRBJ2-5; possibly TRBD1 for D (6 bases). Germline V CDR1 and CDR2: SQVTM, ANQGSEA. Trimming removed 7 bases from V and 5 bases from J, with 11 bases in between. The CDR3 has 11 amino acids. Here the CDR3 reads CSGNQGETQYF. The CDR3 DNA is TGCAGCGGTAATCAGGGGGAGACCCAGTACTTC.

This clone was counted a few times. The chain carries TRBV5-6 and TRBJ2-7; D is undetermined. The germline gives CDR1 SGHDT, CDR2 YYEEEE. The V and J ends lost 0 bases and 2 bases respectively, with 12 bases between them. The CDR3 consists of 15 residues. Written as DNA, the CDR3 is TGTGCCAGCAGCTTGGGAGACATCCTCCCCTACGAGCAGTACTTC. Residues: CASSLGDILPYEQYF.

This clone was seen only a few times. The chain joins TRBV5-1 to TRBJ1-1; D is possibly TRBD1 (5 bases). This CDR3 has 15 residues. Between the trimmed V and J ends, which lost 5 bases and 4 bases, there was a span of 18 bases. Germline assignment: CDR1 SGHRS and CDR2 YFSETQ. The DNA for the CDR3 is TGCGCCAGCAGACCCGGAGGGATGGGGGGCACTGAAGCTTTCTTT. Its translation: CASRPGGMGGTEAFF.